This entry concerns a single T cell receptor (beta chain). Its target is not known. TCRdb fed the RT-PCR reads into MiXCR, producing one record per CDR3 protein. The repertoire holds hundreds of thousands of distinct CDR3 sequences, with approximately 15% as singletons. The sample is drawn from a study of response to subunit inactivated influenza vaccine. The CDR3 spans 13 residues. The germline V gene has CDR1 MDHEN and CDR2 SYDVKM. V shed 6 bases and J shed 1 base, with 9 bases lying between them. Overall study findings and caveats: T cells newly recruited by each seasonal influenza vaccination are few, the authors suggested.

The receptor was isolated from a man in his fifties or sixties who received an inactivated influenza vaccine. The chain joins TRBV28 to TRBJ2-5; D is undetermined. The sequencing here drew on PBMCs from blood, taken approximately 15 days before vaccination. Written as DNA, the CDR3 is TGTGCCAGCAGCAATAGGGCCCAAGAGACCCAGTACTTC. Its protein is CASSNRAQETQYF.